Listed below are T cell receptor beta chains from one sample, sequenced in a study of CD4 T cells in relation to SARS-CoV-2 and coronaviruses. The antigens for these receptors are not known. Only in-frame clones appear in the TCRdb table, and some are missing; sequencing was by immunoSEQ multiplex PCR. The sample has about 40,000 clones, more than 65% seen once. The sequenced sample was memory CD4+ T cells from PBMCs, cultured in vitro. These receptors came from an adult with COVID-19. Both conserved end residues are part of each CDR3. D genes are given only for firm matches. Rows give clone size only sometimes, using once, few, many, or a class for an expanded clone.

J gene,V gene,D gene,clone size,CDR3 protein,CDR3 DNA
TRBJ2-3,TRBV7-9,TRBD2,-,CASRSGTSGSTDTQYF,TGTGCCAGCAGGTCCGGGACTAGCGGGAGCACAGATACGCAGTATTTT
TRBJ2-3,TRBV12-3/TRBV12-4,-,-,CASSPIVRGQYF,TGTGCCAGCAGCCCCATTGTGCGGGGACAGTATTTT
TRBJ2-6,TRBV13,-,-,CASRRQWEDGANVLTF,TGTGCCAGCAGGCGTCAGTGGGAGGACGGGGCCAACGTCCTGACTTTC
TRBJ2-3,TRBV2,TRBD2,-,CASSTSGSTDTQYF,TGTGCCAGCTCGACTAGCGGGAGCACAGATACGCAGTATTTT
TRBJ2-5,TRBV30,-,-,CAWKEWVSLETQYF,TGTGCCTGGAAAGAGTGGGTCAGTTTAGAGACCCAGTACTTC
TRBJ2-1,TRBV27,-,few,CASSSAAKRRSYNEQFF,TGTGCCAGCAGTTCCGCGGCTAAGCGGCGTTCTTACAATGAACAGTTCTTC
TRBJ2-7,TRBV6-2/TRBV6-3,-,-,CASRYRTPAYEQYF,TGTGCCAGCAGGTACAGGACACCTGCCTACGAGCAGTACTTC
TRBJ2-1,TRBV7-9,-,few,CASSQTSLGRRGEQFF,TGTGCCAGCAGCCAAACCTCTTTGGGCAGGAGGGGTGAGCAGTTCTTC
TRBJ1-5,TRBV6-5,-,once,CASSTQDSNQPQHF,TGTGCCAGCAGTACACAGGATAGCAATCAGCCCCAGCATTTT
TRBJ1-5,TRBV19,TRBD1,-,CASRPQGVMGNQPQHF,TGTGCCAGTAGACCCCAGGGGGTTATGGGCAATCAGCCCCAGCATTTT
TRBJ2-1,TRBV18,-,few,CASSPGHEQFF,TGTGCCAGCTCACCGGGTCATGAGCAGTTCTTC
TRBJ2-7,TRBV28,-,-,CASSFGSSEQYF,TGTGCCAGCAGTTTTGGGTCCTCCGAGCAGTACTTC
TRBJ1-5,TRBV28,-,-,CASEKGGQPQHF,TGTGCCAGCGAGAAGGGAGGCCAGCCCCAGCATTTT
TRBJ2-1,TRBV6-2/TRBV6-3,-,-,CASSPLVASRGEQFF,TGTGCCAGCAGTCCCCTTGTAGCCTCCAGGGGTGAGCAGTTCTTC
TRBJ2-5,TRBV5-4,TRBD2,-,CASSPASLRELETQYF,TGTGCCAGCAGCCCAGCTTCTCTGCGGGAGCTGGAGACCCAGTACTTC
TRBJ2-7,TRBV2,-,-,CASSASRAYEQYF,TGTGCCAGCAGTGCGAGCAGGGCCTACGAGCAGTACTTC
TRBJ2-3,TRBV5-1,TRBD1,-,CASSLIRGQSPPQVQYF,TGCGCCAGCAGCTTAATCAGGGGGCAATCGCCCCCGCAGGTGCAGTATTTT
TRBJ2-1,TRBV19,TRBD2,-,CASSFGTSGRLTEQFF,TGTGCCAGTAGTTTCGGGACTAGCGGGAGGCTGACTGAGCAGTTCTTC
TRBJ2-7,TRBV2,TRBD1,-,CASSEYRDRGSEQYF,TGTGCCAGCAGTGAATATCGAGACAGGGGGTCCGAGCAGTACTTC
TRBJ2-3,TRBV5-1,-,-,CASRTSTDTQYF,TGCGCCAGCAGGACTAGCACAGATACGCAGTATTTT
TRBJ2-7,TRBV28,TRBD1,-,CASRWTGSYEQYF,TGTGCCAGCAGGTGGACAGGGTCCTACGAGCAGTACTTC
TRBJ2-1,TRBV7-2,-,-,CASSLAPRNEQFF,TGTGCCAGCAGCTTAGCACCGAGGAATGAGCAGTTCTTC
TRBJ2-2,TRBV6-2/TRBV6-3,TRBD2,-,CASSTSGRRAAGELFF,TGTGCCAGCAGTACTAGCGGGAGAAGGGCCGCCGGGGAGCTGTTTTTT
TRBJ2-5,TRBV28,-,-,CASRPAGTQYQETQYF,TGTGCCAGCAGACCTGCGGGGACACAGTACCAAGAGACCCAGTACTTC
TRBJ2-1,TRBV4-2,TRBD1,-,CASSQLTGTAPWEQFF,TGTGCCAGCAGCCAATTAACCGGGACAGCACCTTGGGAGCAGTTCTTC
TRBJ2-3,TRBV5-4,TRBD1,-,CASSIKTGGFVADTQYF,TGTGCCAGCAGCATCAAGACAGGGGGCTTTGTCGCAGATACGCAGTATTTT
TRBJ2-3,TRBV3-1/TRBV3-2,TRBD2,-,CASSQSGLAGRAQYF,TGTGCCAGCAGCCAATCGGGACTAGCGGGTCGGGCGCAGTATTTT
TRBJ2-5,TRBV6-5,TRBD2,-,CASSYSSGGSGETQYF,TGTGCCAGCAGTTACTCGTCGGGAGGGAGTGGTGAGACCCAGTACTTC
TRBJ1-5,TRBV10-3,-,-,CAISDRERGFQPQHF,TGTGCCATCAGTGACAGGGAAAGAGGGTTTCAGCCCCAGCATTTT
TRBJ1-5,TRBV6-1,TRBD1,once,CASSAQTGAVGQPQHF,TGTGCCAGCAGTGCTCAGACAGGGGCGGTCGGACAGCCCCAGCATTTT
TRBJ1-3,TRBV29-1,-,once,CSVQGTGNTIYF,TGCAGCGTACAGGGTACTGGAAACACCATATATTTT
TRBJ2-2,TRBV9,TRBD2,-,CASSVSSGRADGELFF,TGTGCCAGCAGCGTGAGTAGCGGGAGGGCCGACGGGGAGCTGTTTTTT
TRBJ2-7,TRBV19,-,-,CASSIGRGVAYEQYF,TGTGCCAGTAGTATAGGAAGGGGAGTTGCCTACGAGCAGTACTTC
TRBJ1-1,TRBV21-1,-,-,CASSKGGTEAFF,TGTGCCAGCAGCAAAGGGGGGACTGAAGCTTTCTTT
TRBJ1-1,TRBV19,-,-,CASSGNTEAFF,TGTGCCAGTAGTGGGAACACTGAAGCTTTCTTT
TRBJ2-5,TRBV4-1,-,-,CASSQGQASQETQYF,TGCGCCAGCAGCCAAGGACAGGCAAGCCAAGAGACCCAGTACTTC
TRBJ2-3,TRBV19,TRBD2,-,CASSRGLAGDTQYF,TGTGCCAGTAGTAGGGGACTAGCGGGAGATACGCAGTATTTT
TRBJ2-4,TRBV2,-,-,CASSESTAKNIQYF,TGTGCCAGCAGTGAGAGCACAGCCAAAAACATTCAGTACTTC
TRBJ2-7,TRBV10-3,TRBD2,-,CAISEGRAGAAYEQYF,TGTGCCATCAGTGAGGGGCGAGCGGGAGCGGCCTACGAGCAGTACTTC
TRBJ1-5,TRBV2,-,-,CASSDRGNQPQHF,TGTGCCAGCAGTGATAGGGGAAATCAGCCCCAGCATTTT
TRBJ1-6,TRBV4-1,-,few,CASSQSALTVNSPLHF,TGCGCCAGCAGCCAATCGGCACTGACAGTTAATTCACCCCTCCACTTT
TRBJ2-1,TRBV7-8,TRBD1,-,CASSLGQGYNEQFF,TGTGCCAGCAGCTTAGGACAGGGCTACAATGAGCAGTTCTTC
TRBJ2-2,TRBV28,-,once,CASSLSGVGTGELFF,TGTGCCAGCAGTTTATCGGGAGTGGGTACCGGGGAGCTGTTTTTT
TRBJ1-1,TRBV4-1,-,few,CASLGNKVTEAFF,TGCGCCTCATTGGGGAATAAGGTAACTGAAGCTTTCTTT
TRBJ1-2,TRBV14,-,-,CASSPRRGQLTPPVYSGYTF,TGTGCCAGCAGCCCTCGTAGGGGCCAGCTTACCCCGCCGGTATATTCTGGCTACACCTTC
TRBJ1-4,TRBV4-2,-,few,CASSQDPPGRARNEKLFF,TGTGCCAGCAGCCAAGACCCGCCGGGCAGGGCAAGAAATGAAAAACTGTTTTTT
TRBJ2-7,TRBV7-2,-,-,CASSIASSYEQYF,TGTGCCAGCAGCATAGCGAGCTCCTACGAGCAGTACTTC
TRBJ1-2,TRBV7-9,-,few,CASSQAGWGGYTF,TGTGCCAGCAGCCAAGCTGGCTGGGGTGGCTACACCTTC
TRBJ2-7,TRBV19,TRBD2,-,CASSSLPGLRSSYEQYF,TGTGCCAGTAGTTCCCTGCCGGGACTAAGAAGTTCCTACGAGCAGTACTTC
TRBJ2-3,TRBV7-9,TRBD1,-,CASSPRYRQGRRTDTQYF,TGTGCCAGCAGCCCGAGATATCGACAGGGCCGACGCACAGATACGCAGTATTTT
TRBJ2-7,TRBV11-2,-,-,CASSLAEPGDEQYF,TGTGCCAGCAGCTTAGCAGAGCCGGGAGATGAGCAGTACTTC
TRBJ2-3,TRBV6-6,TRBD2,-,CASREGGTDTQYF,TGTGCCAGCAGGGAGGGAGGGACAGATACGCAGTATTTT
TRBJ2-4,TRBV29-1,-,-,CSVGGPVKNIQYF,TGCAGCGTTGGGGGACCGGTTAAAAACATTCAGTACTTC